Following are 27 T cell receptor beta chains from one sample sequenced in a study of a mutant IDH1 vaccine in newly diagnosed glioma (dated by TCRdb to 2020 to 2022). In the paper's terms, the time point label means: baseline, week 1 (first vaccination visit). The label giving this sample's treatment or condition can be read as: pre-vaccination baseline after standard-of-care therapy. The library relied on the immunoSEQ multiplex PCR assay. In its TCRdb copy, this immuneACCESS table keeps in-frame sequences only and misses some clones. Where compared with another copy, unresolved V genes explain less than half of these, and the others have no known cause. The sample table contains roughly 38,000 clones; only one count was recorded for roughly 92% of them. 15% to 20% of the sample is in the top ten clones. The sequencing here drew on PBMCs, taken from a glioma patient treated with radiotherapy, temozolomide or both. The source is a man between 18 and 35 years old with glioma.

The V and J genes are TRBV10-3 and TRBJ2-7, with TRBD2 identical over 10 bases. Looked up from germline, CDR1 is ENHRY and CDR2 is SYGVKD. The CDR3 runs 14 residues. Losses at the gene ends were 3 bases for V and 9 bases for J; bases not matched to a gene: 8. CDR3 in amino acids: CAISEGSGRRVQYF. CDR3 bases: TGTGCCATCAGTGAAGGTAGCGGGAGGAGGGTGCAGTACTTC.

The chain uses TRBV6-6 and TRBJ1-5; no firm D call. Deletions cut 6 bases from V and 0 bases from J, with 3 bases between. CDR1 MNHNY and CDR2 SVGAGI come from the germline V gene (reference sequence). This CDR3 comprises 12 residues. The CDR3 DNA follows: TGTGCCAGCAGACTTAGCAATCAGCCCCAGCATTTT. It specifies CASRLSNQPQHF.

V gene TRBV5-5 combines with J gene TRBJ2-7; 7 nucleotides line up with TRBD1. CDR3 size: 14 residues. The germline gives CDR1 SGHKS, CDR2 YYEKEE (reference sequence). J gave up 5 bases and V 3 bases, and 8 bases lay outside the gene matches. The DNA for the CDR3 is TGTGCCAGCAGCTGGAGACAGGGAAAGGACGAGCAGTACTTC. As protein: CASSWRQGKDEQYF.

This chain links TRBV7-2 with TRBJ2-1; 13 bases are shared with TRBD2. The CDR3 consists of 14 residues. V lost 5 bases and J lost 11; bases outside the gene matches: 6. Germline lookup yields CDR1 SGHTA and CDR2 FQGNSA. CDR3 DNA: TGTGCCAGCAGCCCTCGACTAGCGGGAGGCCAGCAGTTCTTC. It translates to CASSPRLAGGQQFF.

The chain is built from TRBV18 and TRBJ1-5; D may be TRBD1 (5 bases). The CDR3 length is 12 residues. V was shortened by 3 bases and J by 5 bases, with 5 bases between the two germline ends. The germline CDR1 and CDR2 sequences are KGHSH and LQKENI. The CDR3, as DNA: TGTGCCAGCTCACCGGGGGATCAGCCCCAGCATTTT. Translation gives CASSPGDQPQHF.

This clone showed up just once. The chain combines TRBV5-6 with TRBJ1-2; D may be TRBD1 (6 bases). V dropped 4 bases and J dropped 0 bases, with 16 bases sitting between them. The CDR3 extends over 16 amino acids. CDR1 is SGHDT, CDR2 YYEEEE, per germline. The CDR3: CASSLTGQLANYGYTF. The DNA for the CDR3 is TGTGCCAGCAGCCTTACTGGACAGTTAGCTAACTATGGCTACACCTTC. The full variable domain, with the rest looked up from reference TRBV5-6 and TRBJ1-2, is DAGVTQSPTHLIKTRGQQVTLRCSPKSGHDTVSWYQQALGQGPQFIFQYYEEEERQRGNFPDRFSGHQFPNYSSELNVNALLLGDSALYLCASSLTGQLANYGYTFGSGTRLTVV.

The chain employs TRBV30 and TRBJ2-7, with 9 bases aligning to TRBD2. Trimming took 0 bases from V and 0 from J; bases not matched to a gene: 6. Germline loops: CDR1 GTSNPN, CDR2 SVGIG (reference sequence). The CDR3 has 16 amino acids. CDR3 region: CAWSVVLAGNSYEQYF. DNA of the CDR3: TGTGCCTGGAGTGTAGTCCTAGCGGGAAACTCCTACGAGCAGTACTTC.

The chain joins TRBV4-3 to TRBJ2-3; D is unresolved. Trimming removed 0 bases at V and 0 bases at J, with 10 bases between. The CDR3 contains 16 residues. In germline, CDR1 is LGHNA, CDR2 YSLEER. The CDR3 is CASSQDWTTSTDTQYF. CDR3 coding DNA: TGCGCCAGCAGCCAAGATTGGACGACTAGCACAGATACGCAGTATTTT.

The CDR3 region is CASRKGPPHEKLFF. CDR3 in DNA: TGTGCCAGCAGGAAAGGGCCCCCCCATGAAAAACTGTTTTTT. This rearrangement joins TRBV28 to TRBJ1-4; D is ambiguous. The CDR3 contains 14 residues. Trimming removed 6 bases from V and 6 bases from J, with 14 bases in between. Germline loops: CDR1 MDHEN, CDR2 SYDVKM.

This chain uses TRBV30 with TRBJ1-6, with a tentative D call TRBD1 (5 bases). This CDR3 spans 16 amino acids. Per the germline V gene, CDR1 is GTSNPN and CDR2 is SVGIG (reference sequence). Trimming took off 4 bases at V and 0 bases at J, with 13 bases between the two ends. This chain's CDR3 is CAWTEGRRSYNSPLHF. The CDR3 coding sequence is TGTGCCTGGACGGAGGGGCGACGCTCCTATAATTCACCCCTCCACTTT.

The CDR3 DNA is TGCGCCAGCAGCGGACTAGCGGGGTACCAAGAGACCCAGTACTTC. It is translated as CASSGLAGYQETQYF. The rearrangement uses TRBV10-1 and TRBJ2-5; 12 bases agree with TRBD2. Per the germline V gene, CDR1 is WNHNN and CDR2 is SYGVQD (reference sequence). CDR3 length equals 15 residues. V was clipped by 6 bases and J by 0 bases; unmatched bases: 2.

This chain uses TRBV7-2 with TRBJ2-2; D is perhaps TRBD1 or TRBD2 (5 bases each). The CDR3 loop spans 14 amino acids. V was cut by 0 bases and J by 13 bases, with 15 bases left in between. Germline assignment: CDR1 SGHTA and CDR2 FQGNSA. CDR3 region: CASSLAVAGRVLFF. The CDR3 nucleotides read TGTGCCAGCAGCTTAGCGGTGGCAGGGAGAGTGCTGTTTTTT.

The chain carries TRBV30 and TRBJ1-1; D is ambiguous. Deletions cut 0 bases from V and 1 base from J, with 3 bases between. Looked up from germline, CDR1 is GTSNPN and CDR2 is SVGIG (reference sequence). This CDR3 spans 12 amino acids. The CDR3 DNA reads TGTGCCTGGAGTGTTTGGAACACTGAAGCTTTCTTT. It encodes CAWSVWNTEAFF. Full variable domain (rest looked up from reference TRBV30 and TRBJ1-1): SQTIHQWPATLVQPVGSPLSLECTVEGTSNPNLYWYRQAAGRGLQLLFYSVGIGQISSEVPQNLSASRPQDRQFILSSKKLLLSDSGFYLCAWSVWNTEAFFGQGTRLTVV.

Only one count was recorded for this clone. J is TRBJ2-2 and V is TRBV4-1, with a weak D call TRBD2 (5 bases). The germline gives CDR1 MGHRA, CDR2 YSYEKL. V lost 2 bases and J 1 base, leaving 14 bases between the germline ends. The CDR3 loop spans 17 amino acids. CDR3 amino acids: CASSQTDLGLNTGELFF. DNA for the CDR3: TGCGCCAGCAGCCAAACGGACCTAGGACTGAACACCGGGGAGCTGTTTTTT.

For the CDR3, the DNA is TGTGCCAGCTATCCAGGAGGGGGCCATGGCTACACCTTC. Amino acids: CASYPGGGHGYTF. The chain recombines TRBV6-5 with TRBJ1-2; 7 nucleotides match TRBD1. CDR3 length: 13 amino acids. Trimming took 8 bases from V and 6 from J; bases not matched to a gene: 9. The germline gives CDR1 MNHEY, CDR2 SVGAGI.

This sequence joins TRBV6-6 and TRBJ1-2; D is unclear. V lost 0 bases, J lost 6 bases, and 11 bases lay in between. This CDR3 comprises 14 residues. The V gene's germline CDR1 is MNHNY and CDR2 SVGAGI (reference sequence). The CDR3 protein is CASSYSTLAHGYTF. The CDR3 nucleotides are TGTGCCAGCAGTTACTCGACCCTTGCCCATGGCTACACCTTC.

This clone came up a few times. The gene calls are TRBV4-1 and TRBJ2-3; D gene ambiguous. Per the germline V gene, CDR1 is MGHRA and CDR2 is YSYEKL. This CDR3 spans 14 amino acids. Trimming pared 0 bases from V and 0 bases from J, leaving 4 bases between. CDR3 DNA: TGCGCCAGCAGCCAAGAACCAAGCACAGATACGCAGTATTTT. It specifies CASSQEPSTDTQYF.

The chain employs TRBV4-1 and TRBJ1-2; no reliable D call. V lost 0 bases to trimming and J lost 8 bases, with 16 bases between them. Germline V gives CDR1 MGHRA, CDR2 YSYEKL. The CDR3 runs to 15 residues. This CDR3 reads CASSQENGVMGGYTF. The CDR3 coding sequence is TGCGCCAGCAGCCAAGAGAACGGAGTTATGGGAGGCTACACCTTC.

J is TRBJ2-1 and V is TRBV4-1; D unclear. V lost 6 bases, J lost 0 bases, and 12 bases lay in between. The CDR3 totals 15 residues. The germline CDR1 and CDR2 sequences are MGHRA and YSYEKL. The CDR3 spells CASRLDASSYNEQFF. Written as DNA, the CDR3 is TGCGCCAGCAGATTAGACGCAAGCTCCTACAATGAGCAGTTCTTC.

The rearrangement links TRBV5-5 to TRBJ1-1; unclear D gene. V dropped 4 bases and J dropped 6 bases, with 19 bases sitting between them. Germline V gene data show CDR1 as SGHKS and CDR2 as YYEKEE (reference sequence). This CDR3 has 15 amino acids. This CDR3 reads CASSAHTDAVAEAFF. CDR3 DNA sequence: TGTGCCAGCAGCGCCCACACGGATGCTGTGGCTGAAGCTTTCTTT.

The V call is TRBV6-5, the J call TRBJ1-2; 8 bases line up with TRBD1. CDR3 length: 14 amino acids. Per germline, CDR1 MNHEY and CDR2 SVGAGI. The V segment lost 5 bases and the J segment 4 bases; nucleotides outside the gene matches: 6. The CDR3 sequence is CASSPRQGIYGYTF. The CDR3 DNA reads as TGTGCCAGCAGTCCCCGACAGGGGATCTATGGCTACACCTTC.

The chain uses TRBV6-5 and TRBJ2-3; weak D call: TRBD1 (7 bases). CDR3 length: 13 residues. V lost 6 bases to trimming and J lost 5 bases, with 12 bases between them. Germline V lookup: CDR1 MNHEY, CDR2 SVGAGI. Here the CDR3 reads CASRRDSGDTQYF. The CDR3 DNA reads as TGTGCCAGCAGGCGGGACAGCGGAGATACGCAGTATTTT.

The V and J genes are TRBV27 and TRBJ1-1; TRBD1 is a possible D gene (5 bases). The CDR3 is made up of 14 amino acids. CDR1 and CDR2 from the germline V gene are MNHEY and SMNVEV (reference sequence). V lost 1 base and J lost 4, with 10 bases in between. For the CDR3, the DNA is TGTGCCAGCAGTTTATATCCGGGGCCCACTGAAGCTTTCTTT. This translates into CASSLYPGPTEAFF.

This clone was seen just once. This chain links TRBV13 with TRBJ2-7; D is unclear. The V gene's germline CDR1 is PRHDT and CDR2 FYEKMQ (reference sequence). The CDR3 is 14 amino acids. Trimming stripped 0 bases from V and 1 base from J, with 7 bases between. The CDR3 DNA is TGTGCCAGCAGCTTAGGGTCTGGATCCTACGAGCAGTACTTC. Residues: CASSLGSGSYEQYF.

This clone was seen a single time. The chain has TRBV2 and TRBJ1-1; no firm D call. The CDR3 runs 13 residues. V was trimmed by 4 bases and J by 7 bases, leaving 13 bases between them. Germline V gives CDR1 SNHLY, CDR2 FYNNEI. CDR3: CASSVSGRSEAFF. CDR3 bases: TGTGCCAGCAGTGTCTCCGGGAGAAGTGAAGCTTTCTTT.

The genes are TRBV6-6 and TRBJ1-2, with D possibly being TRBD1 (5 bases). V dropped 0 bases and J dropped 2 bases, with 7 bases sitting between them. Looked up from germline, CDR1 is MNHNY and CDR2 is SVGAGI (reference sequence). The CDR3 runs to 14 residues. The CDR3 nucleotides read TGTGCCAGCAGTTACTCGAACAGGAACTATGGCTACACCTTC. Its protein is CASSYSNRNYGYTF.

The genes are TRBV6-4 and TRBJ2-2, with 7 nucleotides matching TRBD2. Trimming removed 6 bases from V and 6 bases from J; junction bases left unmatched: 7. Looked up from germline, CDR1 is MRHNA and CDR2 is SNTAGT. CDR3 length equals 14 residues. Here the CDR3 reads CASSVSGDAGELFF. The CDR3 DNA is TGTGCCAGCAGCGTGAGCGGGGACGCCGGGGAGCTGTTTTTT.